This T cell receptor (beta chain) was documented in a study of T cell repertoires in cytomegalovirus infection. Turning to the study itself: Public TCR beta signatures marked donors with CMV infection and the matching HLA.

The table lists this clonotype with a few counts. Antigen specificity is unknown. Study-level results: Based on cumulative public TCR beta family frequency, carriers of CMV plus the relevant HLA were identified. Ex vivo, HLA-C-restricted CMV-specific TCR beta clonotypes prevailed over the rest of the response.

TCRdb itself ran the reads through MiXCR, one entry per CDR3 protein. The sample shows about 740,000 distinct CDR3 sequences, 35% of them seen only once. Germline V CDR1 and CDR2: MNHNS, SASEGT. V dropped 2 bases and J dropped 5 bases, with 9 bases sitting between them. This CDR3 spans 13 amino acids. This sequence was found in a human donor in good health (CMV status not recorded). Some clones in this sample may be carry-over from other donors' samples. What was sequenced was PBMCs. The chain has TRBV6-1 and TRBJ1-1; D is unresolved. DNA of the CDR3: TGTGCCAGCAGTGAATTTGTGGAAACTGAAGCTTTCTTT. Amino acid sequence: CASSEFVETEAFF.